This T cell receptor (beta chain) was documented in a study of neoadjuvant anti-PD-1 for oral cavity cancer. Across the whole study: Patients without progression got a fourth dose around day 43.

The protocol was immunoSEQ multiplex PCR, while the TCRdb copy is restricted to in-frame clones and leaves out a portion. The table records around 37,000 clones, more than 35% of them present only once. The time point here: after neoadjuvant nivolumab, at surgical resection. V was trimmed by 7 bases and J by 0 bases, leaving 13 bases between them. This CDR3 has 15 amino acids. Germline CDR1 and CDR2: SGHTA and FQGNSA. The sample consisted of tumor tissue, taken after nivolumab (anti-PD-1) treatment. The genes are TRBV7-2 and TRBJ1-5; D might be TRBD1 (6 bases). The receptor was derived from a person aged 40 to 85 with oral cavity squamous cell carcinoma. CDR3 sequence reads: CASNIQGFSNQPQHF. In nucleotides, the CDR3 is TGTGCCAGCAATATACAGGGTTTTAGCAATCAGCCCCAGCATTTT.